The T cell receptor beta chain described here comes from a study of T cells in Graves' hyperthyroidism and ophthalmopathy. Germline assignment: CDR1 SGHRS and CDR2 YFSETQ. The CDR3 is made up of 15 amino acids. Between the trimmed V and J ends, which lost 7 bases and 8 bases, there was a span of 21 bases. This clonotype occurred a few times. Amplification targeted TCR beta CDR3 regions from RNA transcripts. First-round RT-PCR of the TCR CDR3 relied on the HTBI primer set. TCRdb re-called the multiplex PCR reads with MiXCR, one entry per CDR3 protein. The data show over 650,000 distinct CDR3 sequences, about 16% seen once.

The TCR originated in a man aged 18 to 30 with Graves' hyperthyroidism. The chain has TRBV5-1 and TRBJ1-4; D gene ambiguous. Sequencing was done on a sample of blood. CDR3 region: CASSDPEAGTEKLFF. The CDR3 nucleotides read TGCGCCAGCTCGGACCCGGAGGCGGGTACGGAAAAACTGTTTTTT.